This T cell receptor (beta chain) was retrieved from a study of neurological immune-mediated disorders (dated by TCRdb to between 2017 and 2020). Broadly, across the study: Among the 35 or so multiple sclerosis patients, roughly 31 had relapsing-remitting MS and 3 had secondary progressive MS. Peripheral blood TCR-beta repertoires from patients with HTLV-I-associated myelopathy (HAM/TSP), patients with multiple sclerosis, and healthy controls were compared in the study using UMI-based sequencing. The 90 to 120 TCR-beta libraries covered PBMC samples along with longitudinal samples, technical triplicates, and paired sorted CD4+ and CD8+ T-cell subsets. The cohort comprised about 68 subjects: approximately 15 HAM/TSP patients, around 35 multiple sclerosis patients and around 20 healthy controls.

This clonotype was counted many times. Its antigen specificity is not known. The sample holds no much larger clone one base away, and base qualities are not on file. cDNA synthesis used template-switch 5'RACE with a primer carrying a 10-nucleotide random unique molecular identifier tagging each TCR transcript. Over 180 million TCR-beta sequences, covering 15-18 subjects, were produced in each sequencing run. The RNeasy kit was used to extract total RNA. Using the KAPA Real-time Library Amplification kit, TCR-beta VDJ regions were amplified with primers for the TCR constant region and the 5'RACE anchor. A first PCR added sample indexes and Illumina adaptors, after which a second PCR increased the library yield. The roughly 650 bp TCR product was size-selected on a 2% E-gel SizeSelection system after Ampure bead purification. Before pooling, libraries had their quality checked on a Bioanalyzer, their concentration measured with Qubit, and their quantity determined with the Kapa Library Quantification kit. Libraries were sequenced paired-end 2 x 150 bp on an Illumina HiSeq 2500. To increase sequence diversity, 25-30% phiX was spiked into each library pool. In the source study's methods: The quality-filtered reads were processed with the UMI-based MiGEC pipeline, whose error correction step removed more than 75% of the raw TCR sequences. IMGT germline references were used for alignment of VDJ genes, and clonotypes were defined by a unique CDR3 amino acid sequence together with V-J genes. Clonal expansion, Shannon diversity, and CDR3 relatedness (CalcPairwiseDistances, ClusterSamples) were evaluated with VDJtools, and phylogenetic trees were built with CLCbio workbench. Expanded clones were defined as having at least 8 unique UMIs, based on coefficient-of-variation modelling across technical triplicates. TCRdb reanalyzed the raw reads on its own, using fastp at Q25 for trimming and MiXCR for clone calling, and kept in-frame beta chains. Identical CDR3 protein sequences are pooled into one entry, listed with their most common genes and DNA. In this record, the V and J calls reflect TCRdb's handling and not the investigators' own analysis. The sample table contains 20,000 to 25,000 distinct CDR3 sequences; only one count was recorded for roughly 17% of them. 7% to 9% of the sample belongs to the ten largest clones.

On the study overall, not on this receptor specifically: No clinical or MRI features were associated with the MS cluster, and the authors said that larger cohorts are needed. No identical CDR3 amino acid sequences were found to be shared among expanded clones across subjects, suggesting that TCR-beta repertoires were private in all groups. Repertoires from 18 of 34 MS patients were grouped by phylogenetic analysis into a cluster of related CDR3 sequences, suggesting a possible repertoire-level signature. TCR clonal expansion was highest in HAM/TSP patients and lowest in MS patients, with MS patients falling below even healthy controls.

Sorted-subset TCR libraries were prepared from approximately 1 million sorted CD4+ or CD8+ T cells. Multiple sclerosis patients were enrolled in a US clinical protocol under which disease progression was evaluated by magnetic resonance imaging. Peripheral blood was subjected to Ficoll-Hypaque density gradient centrifugation to isolate PBMCs, which were then cryopreserved in liquid nitrogen. Paired sorted CD4+ and CD8+ subsets came from healthy controls, HAM/TSP patients and MS patients. This sequence was found in a woman aged 18-29 years with multiple sclerosis. Sequencing was done on a sample of CD8+ T cells from blood.

The CDR3 reads CSARGWDREGEKLFF. The DNA sequence is given as TGCAGTGCTAGAGGCTGGGACAGGGAGGGGGAAAAACTGTTTTTT. The chain is assembled from TRBV20-1 and TRBJ1-4, with 9 middle bases fitting TRBD1. The CDR3 holds 15 amino acids from the cysteine to the phenylalanine. Only CDR3 DNA is held: 45 bases, read in frame from base 1. The germline V end is reduced by 1 base and the J end by 8 bases; junction bases left unmatched: 8. According to the germline V gene (reference sequence), CDR1 reads DFQATT and CDR2 reads SNEGSKA.